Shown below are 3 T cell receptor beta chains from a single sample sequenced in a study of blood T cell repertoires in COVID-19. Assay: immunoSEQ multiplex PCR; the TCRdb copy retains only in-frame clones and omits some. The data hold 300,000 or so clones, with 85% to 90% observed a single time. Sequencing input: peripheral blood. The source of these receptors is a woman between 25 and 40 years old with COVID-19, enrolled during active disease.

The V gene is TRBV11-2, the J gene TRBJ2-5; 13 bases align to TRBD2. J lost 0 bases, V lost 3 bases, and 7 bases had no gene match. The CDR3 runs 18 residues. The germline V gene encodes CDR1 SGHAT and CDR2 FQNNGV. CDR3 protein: CASSFTGTSGKNQETQYF. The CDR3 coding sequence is TGTGCCAGCAGCTTTACCGGGACTAGCGGGAAGAACCAAGAGACCCAGTACTTC.

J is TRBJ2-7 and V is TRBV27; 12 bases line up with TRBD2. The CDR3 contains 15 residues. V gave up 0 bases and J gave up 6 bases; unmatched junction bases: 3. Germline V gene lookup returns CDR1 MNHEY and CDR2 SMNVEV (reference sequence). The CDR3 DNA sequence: TGTGCCAGCAGTTTATCGGGGACTAGCGGGTTCGAGCAGTACTTC. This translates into CASSLSGTSGFEQYF.

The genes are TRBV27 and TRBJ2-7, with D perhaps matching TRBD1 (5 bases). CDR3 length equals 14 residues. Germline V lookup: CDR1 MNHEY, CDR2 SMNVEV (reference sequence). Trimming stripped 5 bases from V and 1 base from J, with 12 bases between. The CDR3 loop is CASSPADSSYEQYF. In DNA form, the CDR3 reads TGTGCCAGCAGTCCGGCCGACAGTTCCTACGAGCAGTACTTC.